This TCR beta chain was sequenced for a study of blood T cell repertoires in COVID-19. Study context: The samples span acute and convalescent COVID-19 from the United States, Italy and Spain.

Some clones are missing from TCRdb's copy, which holds only in-frame ones; the method was immunoSEQ multiplex PCR. This sample has under 350,000 clones, with approximately 83% found just once. There are a few counts of this clone. Per the germline V gene, CDR1 is MNHEY and CDR2 is SVGAGI. This CDR3 comprises 15 residues. Trimming at V came to 6 bases and at J to 3 bases, leaving 9 bases not matched to a gene. The sample was peripheral blood. This TCR was recovered from a human donor in a cohort sampled during active COVID-19. V is TRBV6-5 and J is TRBJ1-2; 8 bases fit TRBD1. CDR3 DNA sequence: TGTGCCAGCAGGCGACAGGGGAAAAGCGACTATGGCTACACCTTC. It yields the protein CASRRQGKSDYGYTF.